This TCR beta chain was recovered during a study of blood T cell repertoires in COVID-19. Whole-study context: COVID-19 samples from acute and convalescent phases originated in the United States, Italy and Spain.

Residents of 20 to 25 US areas, aged roughly 18 to 90 years, made up the participants. Each participant's cohort was designated according to participant-reported clinical history. The protocol was immunoSEQ multiplex PCR, while the TCRdb copy is restricted to in-frame clones and leaves out a portion. The sample carries fewer than 250,000 clones, 83% recorded once. There are 19 residues in the CDR3. Trimming removed 0 bases from V and 0 bases from J, with 16 bases in between. Germline CDR1 is SGHRS and CDR2 is YFSETQ. Material for sequencing was PBMCs or T cells enriched from blood (not recorded which). This chain joins TRBV5-1 and TRBJ2-6; TRBD1 is a possible D gene (6 bases). The TCR comes from a woman in her 40s who had been exposed to COVID-19. CDR3 bases: TGCGCCAGCAGCTTGGCCGGGGCAGGGGTTGGCTCTGGGGCCAACGTCCTGACTTTC. Amino acids: CASSLAGAGVGSGANVLTF.